Each of the 19 T cell receptor beta chains below was sequenced from the same sample in a study of OX40 agonist ivuxolimab in advanced cancers. Here immunoSEQ multiplex PCR was the method, and the copy in TCRdb shows in-frame clones only, minus some. Seen here are about 83,000 clones, around 84% observed once, and the top ten hold around 7.3%. Sequenced here: CD4+ or CD8+ T cells sorted from blood, sampled in a trial of the OX40 agonist ivuxolimab. The source of these receptors is an adult with an advanced solid tumor such as melanoma, head and neck, liver or kidney cancer.

The CDR3 DNA reads TGTGCCAGCAGCTTAGGTAGCGGGGGGGCGGTTGAGCAGTTCTTC. Translating gives CASSLGSGGAVEQFF. The chain uses TRBV7-8 and TRBJ2-1; TRBD2 matches 11 bases. J was trimmed by 9 bases and V by 1 base; bases with no gene match: 5. The CDR3 consists of 15 residues. Germline CDR1 is SGHVS and CDR2 is FQNEAQ.

This clone was detected a few times. The chain uses TRBV7-9 and TRBJ2-4; D unresolved. Germline loops: CDR1 SEHNR, CDR2 FQNEAQ (reference sequence). Between the trimmed V and J ends, which lost 4 bases and 6 bases, there was a span of 10 bases. The CDR3 sequence is 13 residues long. CDR3 DNA: TGTGCCAGCAGCTCGTCAGGATCAAACATTCAGTACTTC. This gives the protein CASSSSGSNIQYF.

The chain couples TRBV7-2 to TRBJ2-1, with TRBD2 matching 9 bases. The germline V gene encodes CDR1 SGHTA and CDR2 FQGNSA. CDR3 length: 15 residues. J gave up 4 bases and V 4 bases, and 5 bases lay outside the gene matches. CDR3 region: CASSSLAGEYNEQFF. CDR3 sequence (DNA): TGTGCCAGCAGCTCGTTAGCGGGGGAATACAATGAGCAGTTCTTC.

On this clone: This same CDR3 is encoded by further DNA sequences in the sample. V and J are TRBV7-9 and TRBJ2-7; no reliable D call. This CDR3 spans 12 amino acids. The germline gives CDR1 SEHNR, CDR2 FQNEAQ (reference sequence). V was clipped by 1 base and J by 4 bases, with 5 bases between them. The CDR3 bases are TGTGCCAGCAGCTTAGTCCCATACGAGCAGTACTTC. This codes for CASSLVPYEQYF. Looking up the rest from reference TRBV7-9 and TRBJ2-7 gives the full variable domain: DTGVSQNPRHKITKRGQNVTFRCDPISEHNRLYWYRQTLGQGPEFLTYFQNEAQLEKSRLLSDRFSAERPKGSFSTLEIQRTEQGDSAMYLCASSLVPYEQYFGPGTRLTVT.

This chain links TRBV5-6 with TRBJ1-1; D unresolved. CDR3 length equals 12 residues. Germline CDR1 reads SGHDT; CDR2 reads YYEEEE. V dropped 1 base and J dropped 4 bases, with 5 bases sitting between them. The CDR3 bases are TGTGCCAGCAGCTTGCGAAGCACTGAAGCTTTCTTT. This translates into CASSLRSTEAFF. Variable domain in full (rest from reference TRBV5-6 and TRBJ1-1): DAGVTQSPTHLIKTRGQQVTLRCSPKSGHDTVSWYQQALGQGPQFIFQYYEEEERQRGNFPDRFSGHQFPNYSSELNVNALLLGDSALYLCASSLRSTEAFFGQGTRLTVV.

This chain links TRBV5-1 with TRBJ1-4; 7 bases line up with TRBD1. V shed 1 base and J 8 bases; nucleotides not matched to a gene: 11. CDR1 is SGHRS and CDR2 is YFSETQ in the germline V gene. The CDR3 covers 16 residues. This CDR3 reads CASSLSGPTGYEKLFF. In DNA form, the CDR3 reads TGCGCCAGCAGCTTGAGCGGCCCGACAGGGTACGAAAAACTGTTTTTT.

The V and J genes are TRBV18 and TRBJ1-5; the D gene is possibly TRBD1 (5 bases). CDR3 length equals 14 residues. Germline V gene sequence: CDR1 KGHSH, CDR2 LQKENI. V was shortened by 3 bases and J by 3 bases, with 9 bases between the two germline ends. The CDR3 region has the DNA TGTGCCAGCTCACCGGGGGTTATCAATCAGCCCCAGCATTTT. It is translated as CASSPGVINQPQHF.

The chain has TRBV18 and TRBJ1-1, with D unresolved. The CDR3 is 15 residues long. The V end lost 2 bases, the J end lost 1 base, and 11 bases lay between the germline ends. Germline V lookup: CDR1 KGHSH, CDR2 LQKENI. DNA for the CDR3: TGTGCCAGCTCACCAAGGCTCGAGAGGAACACTGAAGCTTTCTTT. Translation: CASSPRLERNTEAFF. The entire variable domain, with the rest obtained from reference TRBV18 and TRBJ1-1, is as follows: NAGVMQNPRHLVRRRGQEARLRCSPMKGHSHVYWYRQLPEEGLKFMVYLQKENIIDESGMPKERFSAEFPKEGPSILRIQQVVRGDSAAYFCASSPRLERNTEAFFGQGTRLTVV.

Ten or more counts support this clone. CDR3: CASIGQGGEKLFF. In DNA form, the CDR3 reads TGTGCCAGCATCGGCCAGGGCGGTGAAAAACTGTTTTTT. The rearrangement links TRBV6-1 to TRBJ1-4, with D tentatively TRBD1 (5 bases). Trimming shortened V by 7 bases and J by 7 bases, and 13 bases separated the two germline ends. Germline V lookup: CDR1 MNHNS, CDR2 SASEGT. The CDR3 runs to 13 residues.

The chain employs TRBV7-2 and TRBJ2-3, with D perhaps TRBD2 (6 bases). The germline V gene encodes CDR1 SGHTA and CDR2 FQGNSA. This CDR3 has 14 amino acids. V lost 3 bases and J 4 bases, leaving 11 bases between the germline ends. DNA for the CDR3: TGTGCCAGCAGCTTGGTGGGAGGCCCAGATACGCAGTATTTT. Its protein is CASSLVGGPDTQYF.

This rearrangement joins TRBV4-3 to TRBJ2-7; 9 bases agree with TRBD1. This CDR3 is built from 16 residues. Losses at the gene ends were 0 bases for V and 6 bases for J; bases not matched to a gene: 9. Looked up from germline, CDR1 is LGHNA and CDR2 is YSLEER. The DNA for the CDR3 is TGCGCCAGCAGCCAAGAAGGGGGGACAGGGAACTCCGAGCAGTACTTC. Residues: CASSQEGGTGNSEQYF.

The V and J genes are TRBV30 and TRBJ2-5; 12 bases map to TRBD2. CDR1 and CDR2 from the germline V gene are GTSNPN and SVGIG (reference sequence). The CDR3 runs to 16 residues. J gave up 5 bases and V 1 base, and 8 bases lay outside the gene matches. The chain's CDR3 is CAWSGGLAGTRETQYF. CDR3 sequence (DNA): TGTGCCTGGAGTGGCGGACTAGCGGGGACTCGGGAGACCCAGTACTTC. Full variable domain (missing parts from reference TRBV30 and TRBJ2-5): SQTIHQWPATLVQPVGSPLSLECTVEGTSNPNLYWYRQAAGRGLQLLFYSVGIGQISSEVPQNLSASRPQDRQFILSSKKLLLSDSGFYLCAWSGGLAGTRETQYFGPGTRLLVL.

The CDR3 DNA reads TGTGCCAGCAGCCTAGAGGCCCAAGCTTTCTTT. Protein product: CASSLEAQAFF. The chain combines TRBV5-8 with TRBJ1-1, with D uncertain. The CDR3 length is 11 residues. Germline lookup yields CDR1 SGHTS and CDR2 YDEGEE. V lost 4 bases to trimming and J lost 9 bases, with 10 bases between them.

The CDR3 bases are TGTGCCAGCCAAACCCGGACTGAAGCTTTCTTT. Protein sequence: CASQTRTEAFF. V is TRBV7-9 and J is TRBJ1-1; no reliable D call. The CDR3 consists of 11 residues. V was clipped by 8 bases and J by 5 bases, with 9 bases between them. Per germline, CDR1 SEHNR and CDR2 FQNEAQ (reference sequence). The variable domain in full, with the rest retrieved from reference TRBV7-9 and TRBJ1-1, is DTGVSQNPRHKITKRGQNVTFRCDPISEHNRLYWYRQTLGQGPEFLTYFQNEAQLEKSRLLSDRFSAERPKGSFSTLEIQRTEQGDSAMYLCASQTRTEAFFGQGTRLTVV.

The chain recombines TRBV7-8 with TRBJ2-5; the match to TRBD1 covers 11 bases. V was clipped by 3 bases and J by 0 bases; unmatched bases: 3. CDR3 length: 16 residues. Germline-derived CDR1 and CDR2 are SGHVS and FQNEAQ. CDR3 coding DNA: TGTGCCAGCAGCTTGAGGGACAGGGGGTACCAAGAGACCCAGTACTTC. Encoded protein: CASSLRDRGYQETQYF.

V and J are TRBV7-2 and TRBJ1-1; D might be TRBD1 (5 bases). Germline lookup yields CDR1 SGHTA and CDR2 FQGNSA. This CDR3 spans 13 amino acids. Deletions cut 3 bases from V and 0 bases from J, with 5 bases between. The DNA for the CDR3 is TGTGCCAGCAGCTTCAGGGTGAACACTGAAGCTTTCTTT. It yields the protein CASSFRVNTEAFF.

This clone occurred once. V usage is TRBV5-4 and J usage is TRBJ2-2; 10 bases are shared with TRBD1. This CDR3 region has 16 residues. Germline V lookup: CDR1 SGHNT, CDR2 YYREEE (reference sequence). V shed 5 bases, J shed 3 bases, and the junction held 7 bases outside the gene matches. The CDR3 DNA reads TGTGCCAGCAGGAGGACAGGGGGAGTTGACACCGGGGAGCTGTTTTTT. Translation gives CASRRTGGVDTGELFF.

This chain connects TRBV7-2 to TRBJ1-1, with 8 bases identical to TRBD1. The germline V gene has CDR1 SGHTA and CDR2 FQGNSA. The CDR3 is 13 residues long. Losses at the gene ends were 6 bases for V and 1 base for J; bases not matched to a gene: 1. CDR3 residues: CASRQGGNTEAFF. The CDR3 DNA reads TGTGCCAGCAGACAGGGGGGGAACACTGAAGCTTTCTTT.

This clone was observed at least ten times. J is TRBJ1-2 and V is TRBV27, with D perhaps TRBD1 (5 bases). The CDR3 extends over 14 amino acids. Germline assignment: CDR1 MNHEY and CDR2 SMNVEV (reference sequence). Trimming took 6 bases from V and 4 from J, leaving 15 bases between them. The CDR3 nucleotides read TGTGCCAGCAGGAGCCTAGGGGTTGGCTATGGCTACACCTTC. This codes for CASRSLGVGYGYTF.